Listed below are T cell receptor beta chains from one sample, sequenced in a study of blood T cell repertoires in COVID-19. TCRdb's copy holds only in-frame clones and misses some; the assay was immunoSEQ multiplex PCR. This table has about 230,000 clones, 86% appearing once. Sequenced input: peripheral blood. The receptor source for this set is a man aged 50-60 years with COVID-19, enrolled during active disease. CDR3s include the opening cysteine and the closing phenylalanine or tryptophan. D genes are given only for firm matches. Size tells how often a clone was seen (once, few, many) or the class of an expanded clone, and some rows leave it out.

j_call v_call d_call clone_size cdr3_nt cdr3_aa
TRBJ2-7 TRBV6-6 TRBD2 . TGTGCCAGCAGTCCCGGGACTAACTACGAGCAGTACTTC CASSPGTNYEQYF
TRBJ2-7 TRBV5-1 TRBD1 . TGCGCCAGCAGCGGGCAGGGGGTGGTCTACGAGCAGTACTTC CASSGQGVVYEQYF
TRBJ1-2 TRBV28 . . TGTGCCAGCAGTTTATGGGCAGACTATGGCTACACCTTC CASSLWADYGYTF
TRBJ1-1 TRBV6-1 . . TGTGCCAGCAGTGAGGTAACGGACACTGAAGCTTTCTTT CASSEVTDTEAFF
TRBJ2-7 TRBV5-4 TRBD2 . TGTGCCAGCAGCCAGAGGACTAGCGGGAACCACGAGCAGTACTTC CASSQRTSGNHEQYF
TRBJ1-3 TRBV6-5 TRBD1 . TGTGCCAGCAAGCTCACCACGACAGGGGGAAACACCATATATTTT CASKLTTTGGNTIYF
TRBJ2-3 TRBV7-9 . . TGTGCCAGCAGCTTCCAGGGAGATACGCAGTATTTT CASSFQGDTQYF
TRBJ1-6 TRBV6-5 TRBD1 . TGTGCCAGCAGTTCAGGACAGGTGGATAATTCACCCCTCCACTTT CASSSGQVDNSPLHF
TRBJ2-3 TRBV7-3 . . TGTGCCAGCAGCCAGGAGACAAGGGGTACGCAGTATTTT CASSQETRGTQYF
TRBJ2-2 TRBV6-6 . medium-sized TGTGCCAGCGCAACTTTACCTCCAACCGGGGAGCTGTTTTTT CASATLPPTGELFF
TRBJ2-3 TRBV6-4 . . TGTGCCAGCAGCTTTCAGGGTACAGATACGCAGTATTTT CASSFQGTDTQYF
TRBJ1-2 TRBV25-1 TRBD1 . TGTGCCAGCAGTCCCCCCGGGACAGGGGAGTATCGCTACACCTTC CASSPPGTGEYRYTF
TRBJ1-2 TRBV2 . once TGTGCCAGCAGCCCCCCGGTGAGCTATGGCTACACCTTC CASSPPVSYGYTF
TRBJ2-3 TRBV3-1/TRBV3-2 . . TGTGCCAGCAGCCAAGTCTTGTGGGCGTTGACAGATACGCAGTATTTT CASSQVLWALTDTQYF
TRBJ2-7 TRBV3-1/TRBV3-2 . . TGTGCCAGCAGCCTCGGGAGACAGGGTTACGAGCAGTACTTC CASSLGRQGYEQYF
TRBJ1-5 TRBV12-3/TRBV12-4 . . TGTGCCAGCAGTTTGACGGGGGATCAGCCCCAGCATTTT CASSLTGDQPQHF
TRBJ1-6 TRBV5-1 TRBD1 . TGCGCCAGCAGCTTGGGGTCCGGGACAGATAATTCACCCCTCCACTTT CASSLGSGTDNSPLHF
TRBJ1-5 TRBV10-1 . . TGCGCCAGCAGTGAGTCGACCTTTATTTTTGGAGTTAGTCGCAATCAGCCCCAGCATTTT CASSESTFIFGVSRNQPQHF
TRBJ1-2 TRBV14 . . TGTGCCAGCAGCCAAGGGCGAAGGGGATATGGGGGCTACACCTTC CASSQGRRGYGGYTF
TRBJ2-7 TRBV12-3/TRBV12-4 . . TGTGCCAGCAGTTGGGGACAAACCTACGAGCAGTACTTC CASSWGQTYEQYF
TRBJ2-3 TRBV4-1 . . TGCGCCAGCAGCCAAGCGGGAGCAATTAGCACAGATACGCAGTATTTT CASSQAGAISTDTQYF
TRBJ1-6 TRBV30 . . TGTGCCTGGAGCAAGGCAGGGTATAATTCACCCCTCCACTTT CAWSKAGYNSPLHF
TRBJ1-6 TRBV4-1 . many TGCGCCAGCAGCCAAGGCCCCACGGGCTATAATTCACCCCTCCACTTT CASSQGPTGYNSPLHF
TRBJ2-7 TRBV27 . . TGTGCCAGCAGTACCGGGCTCCGCGGGGAGCAGTACTTC CASSTGLRGEQYF
TRBJ1-5 TRBV21-1 . . TGTGCCAGCGTCGAGTCGGGACAGGGGGCGCATAGCAATCAGCCCCAGCATTTT CASVESGQGAHSNQPQHF
TRBJ2-6 TRBV6-5 TRBD2 . TGTGCCAGCTCGGGGGGGCAATCTGGGGCCAACGTCCTGACTTTC CASSGGQSGANVLTF
TRBJ1-2 TRBV6-2/TRBV6-3 TRBD1 . TGTGCCAGCAGTCACCCCGGACAGGCGAACTATGGCTACACCTTC CASSHPGQANYGYTF
TRBJ1-5 TRBV19 . once TGTGCCAGTAGTATTTCTAGCAGCACAGCCCAGCATTTT CASSISSSTAQHF
TRBJ2-1 TRBV11-2 TRBD2 . TGTGCCAGCAGCCAAAGCCCCGGGGCTAGCGGGATCTATGAGCAGTTCTTC CASSQSPGASGIYEQFF
TRBJ2-3 TRBV24-1 TRBD1 . TGTGCCACCAGTGATTTCGGGACAGCCACAGATACGCAGTATTTT CATSDFGTATDTQYF
TRBJ1-5 TRBV6-5 . . TGTGCCAGCAGTTCCGGGGGGGCAGGTCAGCCCCAGCATTTT CASSSGGAGQPQHF
TRBJ2-1 TRBV18 . . TGTGCCAGCTCACGGGTAGCGCCGGGAAATGAGCAGTTCTTC CASSRVAPGNEQFF
TRBJ2-7 TRBV6-5 TRBD1 . TGTGCCAGCAGTACAACGAGGACAGGGGGCTACGAGCAGTACTTC CASSTTRTGGYEQYF
TRBJ1-6 TRBV30 TRBD1 . TGTGCCTGGAGGGCGACAGGGAGCTCACCCCTCCACTTT CAWRATGSSPLHF
TRBJ2-7 TRBV28 TRBD1 once TGTGCCAGCAGGGTGACAGGGACCCCCTACGAGCAGTACTTC CASRVTGTPYEQYF
TRBJ1-2 TRBV13 TRBD1 . TGTGCCAGCAGCCAGACTCGACAGGGAAGGGGCTACACCTTC CASSQTRQGRGYTF
TRBJ1-5 TRBV7-8 . . TGTGCCAGCAGCTTAGTTCGACTGCCGGTCAATAGCAATCAGCCCCAGCATTTT CASSLVRLPVNSNQPQHF
TRBJ2-3 TRBV9 TRBD2 . TGTGCCAGCAGCGTATCCGGGAGGGCCGTTGCAGATACGCAGTATTTT CASSVSGRAVADTQYF
TRBJ2-2 TRBV19 . . TGTGCCAGTAGTATAGGGCTAGGGGTCACCGGGGAGCTGTTTTTT CASSIGLGVTGELFF
TRBJ2-7 TRBV6-6 . . TGTGCCAGCAGTAACCCTAACCCGGACAACTACGAGCAGTACTTC CASSNPNPDNYEQYF
TRBJ1-1 TRBV11-2 . . TGTGCCAGCAGCTTAGCGTACAGGAAAGCTTTCTTT CASSLAYRKAFF
TRBJ2-3 TRBV10-3 TRBD2 . TGTGCCATCAGTGCAACTAGCGGGGGGGCAGATACGCAGTATTTT CAISATSGGADTQYF
TRBJ1-2 TRBV28 . . TGTGCCAGCAGTTTAACCGAGGGCTATGGCTACACCTTC CASSLTEGYGYTF
TRBJ1-2 TRBV7-8 TRBD1 . TGTGCCAGCAGCTACTTAATGGGACAGAACTATGGCTACACCTTC CASSYLMGQNYGYTF
TRBJ1-1 TRBV4-2 . . TGTGCCAGCAGCCAAAAAAGGGGGATGAACACTGAAGCTTTCTTT CASSQKRGMNTEAFF
TRBJ1-2 TRBV27 . . TGTGCCAGCAGTTTCATAGGGGCTAACTATGGCTACACCTTC CASSFIGANYGYTF
TRBJ2-5 TRBV12-1 . . TGTGCCAGCTGCGCCGGTACCCAGTACTTC CASCAGTQYF
TRBJ1-6 TRBV5-8 . . TGTGCCAGCAGCCCGCTCCCGGGACACCAGTCACCCCTCCACTTT CASSPLPGHQSPLHF